The entry below gives a single T cell receptor beta chain sequence along with its context. The antigen remains undetermined. The sample originates from a study of OX40 agonist ivuxolimab in advanced cancers. Overall study findings and caveats: Some patients without response likewise showed low normalized clonal expansion.

Clones were sequenced by immunoSEQ multiplex PCR, and TCRdb holds only the in-frame ones, with some missing. The top ten hold roughly 15% of the sample, which has about 75,000 clones, 70% to 90% seen once. Germline assignment: CDR1 KGHSH and CDR2 LQKENI. Trimming cost V 2 bases and J 6 bases; bases outside gene matches: 6. The CDR3 runs to 15 residues. Blood was sampled at baseline, cycle 4 day 1, and cycle 7 day 1. This specimen was CD4+ or CD8+ T cells sorted from blood, taken in a trial of the OX40 agonist ivuxolimab. The TCR originated in an adult with an advanced solid tumor such as melanoma, head and neck, liver or kidney cancer. The chain recombines TRBV18 with TRBJ2-1, with 8 positions matching TRBD2. CDR3 nucleotide sequence: TGTGCCAGCTCACCAGTCCTAGCGGGTATCAATGAGCAGTTCTTC. This sequence encodes CASSPVLAGINEQFF.